These 4 T cell receptor beta chains were sequenced from one sample in a study of blood T cells in healthy people across ages. Then a second PCR, running roughly 7 to 11 cycles, was carried out with a sample-barcoded 5' primer and a J-beta primer mix. From the 5' RACE reads, TCRdb called clonotypes with MiXCR, one entry per CDR3 protein. The repertoire holds 650,000 to 700,000 distinct CDR3 sequences, with about 51% as singletons. Source material: blood. Every receptor here comes from a woman aged 80 or over in good health.

The gene calls are TRBV6-6 and TRBJ2-7, with a weak D call TRBD1 (5 bases). Germline values: CDR1 MNHNY, CDR2 SVGAGI (reference sequence). This CDR3 comprises 12 residues. V shed 4 bases and J shed 3 bases, with 7 bases lying between them. CDR3 DNA sequence: TGTGCCAGCAGTTCACAGGACTACGAGCAGTACTTC. It translates to CASSSQDYEQYF.

As concerns this clonotype: Just one base apart from a much larger clone, this may be a read error. CDR3 loop: CASSDLGVQNYGCTF. Written as DNA, the CDR3 is TGTGCCAGCAGTGATTTAGGGGTCCAAAACTATGGCTGCACCTTC. The chain is built from TRBV6-1 and TRBJ1-2; the D gene is possibly TRBD1 (5 bases). Germline V gene sequence: CDR1 MNHNS, CDR2 SASEGT. The CDR3 is made up of 15 amino acids.

The chain uses TRBV10-3 and TRBJ1-1; D might be TRBD1 (5 bases). Trimming shortened V by 4 bases and J by 7 bases, and 10 bases separated the two germline ends. The CDR3 sequence is 12 residues long. Germline V lookup: CDR1 ENHRY, CDR2 SYGVKD. CDR3 amino acids: CAISGWGGEAFF. The CDR3 DNA sequence: TGTGCCATCAGTGGTTGGGGCGGTGAAGCTTTCTTT.

Remarks on this clonotype: The junction departs from the called germline gene at one end, perhaps through a read error. V gene TRBV3-1 combines with J gene TRBJ1-2; perhaps TRBD1 as D (5 bases). The CDR3 runs 16 residues. CDR1 and CDR2 from the germline V gene are LGHDT and YNNKEL (reference sequence). The CDR3 reads CASGQDASGLRFGYTF. CDR3 nucleotides: TGTGCCAGCGGCCAAGATGCTTCAGGGTTACGATTCGGCTACACCTTC.